One TCR beta chain is described in this entry. Its target is not known. The CDR3 consists of 17 residues. The V end was cut by 4 bases, the J end by 1 base, with 19 bases between. Germline assignment: CDR1 LGHDT and CDR2 YNNKEL (reference sequence). This entry comes from a study of CD8 T cells in Susac syndrome. General study points: The authors acknowledged that their TCR sequencing and HLA analysis involved a relatively small number of individuals.

TCR beta was sequenced from blood CD8+ and CD4+ T cells. Isolation of CD8+ and CD4+ T cells was performed negatively, whereas enrichment of TEMRA cells was done by FACS. RNA, at 0.5 to 1 ug, was reverse transcribed with random hexamers. A multiplex approach, immunoSEQ multiplex PCR, amplified TCR beta CDR3 across 54 Vbeta and 13 Jbeta. TCRdb ran MiXCR on the immunoSEQ multiplex PCR reads and lists one entry per CDR3 protein. The sample carries around 270,000 distinct CDR3 sequences, approximately 91% recorded once. The source of this sequence is a human donor with multiple sclerosis. This chain links TRBV3-1 with TRBJ1-1; the D gene is possibly TRBD1 (6 bases). The source material was CD8+ T cells from PBMCs. CDR3 sequence: CASSPAPLTGRNTEAFF. The DNA of the CDR3 is TGTGCCAGCAGCCCAGCCCCTTTGACAGGCAGGAACACTGAAGCTTTCTTT.